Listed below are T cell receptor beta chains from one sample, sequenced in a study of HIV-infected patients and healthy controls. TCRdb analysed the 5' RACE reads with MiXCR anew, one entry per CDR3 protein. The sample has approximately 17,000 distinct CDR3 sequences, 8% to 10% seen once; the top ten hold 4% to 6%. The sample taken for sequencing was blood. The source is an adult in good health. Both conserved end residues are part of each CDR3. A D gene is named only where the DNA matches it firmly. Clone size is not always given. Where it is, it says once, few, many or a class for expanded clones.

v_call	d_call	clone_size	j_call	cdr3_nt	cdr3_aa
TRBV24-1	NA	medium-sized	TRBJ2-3	TGTGCCACCAGTGACAGAGACAGTCATGGGAGCACAGATACGCAGTATTTT	CATSDRDSHGSTDTQYF
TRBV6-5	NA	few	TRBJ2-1	TGTGCCAGCAGTAAAACAGTATACAATGAGCAGTTCTTC	CASSKTVYNEQFF
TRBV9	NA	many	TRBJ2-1	TGTGCCAGCAGCGTAGCTACTGTAGGGATCCATGAGCAGTTCTTC	CASSVATVGIHEQFF
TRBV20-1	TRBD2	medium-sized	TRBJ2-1	TGCAGTGCTAGACTAGCGGACAATGAGCAGTTCTTC	CSARLADNEQFF
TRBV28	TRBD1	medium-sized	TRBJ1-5	TGTGCCAGCAGTGCCGGGACAGGGTCGTGGCCCCAGCATTTT	CASSAGTGSWPQHF
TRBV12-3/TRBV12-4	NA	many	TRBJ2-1	TGTGCCAGCAGTTTAGCGCCTTTTGGGGGGCTTCTTGAGATCTTC	CASSLAPFGGLLEIF
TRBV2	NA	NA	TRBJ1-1	TGTGCCAGCAGTGAAGCCCAGGACACTGAAGCTTTCTTT	CASSEAQDTEAFF
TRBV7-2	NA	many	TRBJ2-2	TGTGCCAGCAGCTTAGGTGTTGGATTAGCGGGGGAGCTGTTTTTT	CASSLGVGLAGELFF
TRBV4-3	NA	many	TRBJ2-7	TGCGCCAGCAGCCAAGATCCCGGGAGCTCCTACGAGCAGTACTTC	CASSQDPGSSYEQYF
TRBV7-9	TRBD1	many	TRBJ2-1	TGTGCCAGCAGCTTAGCCTCGACAGGGTTTTTCTTC	CASSLASTGFFF
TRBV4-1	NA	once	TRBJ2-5	TGCGCCAGCAGCCAAGGCTTCGCAGAGACCCAGTACTTC	CASSQGFAETQYF
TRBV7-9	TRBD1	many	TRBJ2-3	TGTGCCAGCAGCTTAGAGGGGGCCTTCACAGATACGCAGTATTTT	CASSLEGAFTDTQYF
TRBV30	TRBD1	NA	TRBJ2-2	TGTGCCTGGAGTGGCCGGGGACAGGGGAAGGCCGGGGAGCTGTTTTTT	CAWSGRGQGKAGELFF
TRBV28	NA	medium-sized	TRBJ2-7	TGTGCCAGCAGTTATTGGATCCCGCCTTACGAGCAGTACTTC	CASSYWIPPYEQYF
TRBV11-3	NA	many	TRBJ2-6	TGTGCCAGCAGCTTACAGAAGTCCGGGGCCAACGTCCTGACTTTC	CASSLQKSGANVLTF
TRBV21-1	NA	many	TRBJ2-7	TGTGCCAGCAGCAAAAATCAAGTCAGGAGCTCCTACGAGCAGTACTTC	CASSKNQVRSSYEQYF
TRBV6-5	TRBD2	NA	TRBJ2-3	TGTGCCAGCAGTAAGGGGACTAGCGAGACAGATACGCAGTATTTT	CASSKGTSETDTQYF
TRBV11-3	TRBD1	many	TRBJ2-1	TGTGCCAGCAGCTTAGGGGGGACAGCGTCATACAATGAGCAGTTCTTC	CASSLGGTASYNEQFF
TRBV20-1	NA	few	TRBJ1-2	TGCAGTGCTAGAGTCGAGGAGGACTATGGCTACACCTTC	CSARVEEDYGYTF
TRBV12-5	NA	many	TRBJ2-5	TGTGCTAGTGGTCCTCCGGGCGGGACGGAGACCCAGTACTTC	CASGPPGGTETQYF
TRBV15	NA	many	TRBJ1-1	TGTGCCACCAGCAGAGATTTTATCCAAAGGGACACTGAAGCTTTCTTT	CATSRDFIQRDTEAFF
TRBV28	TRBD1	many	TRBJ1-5	TGTGCCAGCAGTTCAGGGGGGAGCAATCAGCCCCAGCATTTT	CASSSGGSNQPQHF
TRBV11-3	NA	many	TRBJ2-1	TGTGCCAGCAGCTTAGTCGCGGGTCACTACAATGAGCAGTTCTTC	CASSLVAGHYNEQFF
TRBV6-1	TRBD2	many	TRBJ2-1	TGTGCCAGCAGGGCAGGACTAGCGGGAGTGTACAATGAGCAGTTCTTC	CASRAGLAGVYNEQFF
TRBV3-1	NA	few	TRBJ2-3	TGTGCCAGCAGCCCGGGACCCCGGGGAACAGATACGCAGTATTTT	CASSPGPRGTDTQYF
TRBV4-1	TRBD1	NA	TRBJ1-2	TGCGCCAGCAGCCACTACCGGGACAGGGAGGTCTATGGCTACACCTTC	CASSHYRDREVYGYTF
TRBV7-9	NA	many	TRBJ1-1	TGTGCCAGCAGCTTAGAAACCGCTGAAGCTTTCTTT	CASSLETAEAFF
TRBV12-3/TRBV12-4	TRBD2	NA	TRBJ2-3	TGTGCCAGCAGCGGAGCCAGCGGGAGTTTGACAGATACGCAGTATTTT	CASSGASGSLTDTQYF
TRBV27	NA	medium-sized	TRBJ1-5	TGTGCCAGCAGTTTATGGTTCGGGTATCAGCCCCAGCATTTT	CASSLWFGYQPQHF
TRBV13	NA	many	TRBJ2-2	TGTGCCAGCAGTCCAGTGAGCACCGGGGAGCTGTTTTTT	CASSPVSTGELFF
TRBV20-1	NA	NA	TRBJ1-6	TGCAGTGCTAGAGATCTGGGGTTAGACTCACCCCTCCACTTT	CSARDLGLDSPLHF
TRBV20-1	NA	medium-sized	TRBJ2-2	TGCAGTGCTCAGGGGGGAGTCGGGGAGCTGTTTTTT	CSAQGGVGELFF
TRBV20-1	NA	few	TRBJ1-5	TGCAGTGCTACAGACAGTAGCAATCAGCCCCAGCATTTT	CSATDSSNQPQHF
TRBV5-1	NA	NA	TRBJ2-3	TGCGCCAGCAGCCCCTCTACCTGGCGGGGCTCCGGAGAATGGGATACGCAGTATTTT	CASSPSTWRGSGEWDTQYF
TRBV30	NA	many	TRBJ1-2	TGTGCCTGGAGTCTCGGAGGGTCGGCCGGGGTTTCTAACTATGGCTACACCTTC	CAWSLGGSAGVSNYGYTF
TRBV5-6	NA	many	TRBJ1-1	TGTGCCAGCAGCCTTAGTGACAGGTTAGGGCGGGACACTGAAGCTTTCTTT	CASSLSDRLGRDTEAFF
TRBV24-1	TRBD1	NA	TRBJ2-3	TGTGCCACCAGTGCCCGACAGGGAAGCACAGATACGCAGTATTTT	CATSARQGSTDTQYF
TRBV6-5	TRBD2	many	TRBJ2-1	TGTGCCAGCAGTTACATTAGCGGGTACAATGAGCAGTTCTTC	CASSYISGYNEQFF
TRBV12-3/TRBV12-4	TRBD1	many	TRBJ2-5	TGTGCCAGCAGCCCCGGGACAGGGGGCGGGACCCAGTACTTC	CASSPGTGGGTQYF
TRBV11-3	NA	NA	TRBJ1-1	TGTGCCAGCAGTCTGAACACTGAAGCTTTCTTT	CASSLNTEAFF
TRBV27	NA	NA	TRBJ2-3	TGTGCCAGCAGCCAAGGCAGGGACGATACGCAGTATTTT	CASSQGRDDTQYF
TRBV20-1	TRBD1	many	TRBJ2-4	TGCAGTGCTAGAACAGGGGATATAATTCAGTACTTC	CSARTGDIIQYF
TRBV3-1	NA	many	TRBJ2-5	TGTGCCAGCAGCCAAGAACTAGCTGAGACCCAGTACTTC	CASSQELAETQYF
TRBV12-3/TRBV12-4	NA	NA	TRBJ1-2	TGTGCCAGCAGTCTGTTTTTGAGCAAGGGCTACACCTTC	CASSLFLSKGYTF
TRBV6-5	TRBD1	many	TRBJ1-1	TGTGCCAGCAGTTACCGAGAAGGGACAGATGAAGCTTTCTTT	CASSYREGTDEAFF
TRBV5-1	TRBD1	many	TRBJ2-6	TGCGCCAGCGCCCCGCAGGGGGCTGGGGCCAACGTCCTGACTTTC	CASAPQGAGANVLTF
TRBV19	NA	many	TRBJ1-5	TGTGCCAGTAGTATTACAGGGAATCAGCCCCAGCATTTT	CASSITGNQPQHF
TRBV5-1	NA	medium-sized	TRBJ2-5	TGCGCCAGCAGCGCCGGGGTAAAGGAGACCCAGTACTTC	CASSAGVKETQYF
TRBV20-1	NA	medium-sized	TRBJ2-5	TGCAGTGTTTGGACTGGGGCCGAGACCCAGTACTTC	CSVWTGAETQYF
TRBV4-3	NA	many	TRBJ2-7	TGCGCCAGCAGCCAAGATAACGGGGGCCCCTACGAGCAGTACTTC	CASSQDNGGPYEQYF